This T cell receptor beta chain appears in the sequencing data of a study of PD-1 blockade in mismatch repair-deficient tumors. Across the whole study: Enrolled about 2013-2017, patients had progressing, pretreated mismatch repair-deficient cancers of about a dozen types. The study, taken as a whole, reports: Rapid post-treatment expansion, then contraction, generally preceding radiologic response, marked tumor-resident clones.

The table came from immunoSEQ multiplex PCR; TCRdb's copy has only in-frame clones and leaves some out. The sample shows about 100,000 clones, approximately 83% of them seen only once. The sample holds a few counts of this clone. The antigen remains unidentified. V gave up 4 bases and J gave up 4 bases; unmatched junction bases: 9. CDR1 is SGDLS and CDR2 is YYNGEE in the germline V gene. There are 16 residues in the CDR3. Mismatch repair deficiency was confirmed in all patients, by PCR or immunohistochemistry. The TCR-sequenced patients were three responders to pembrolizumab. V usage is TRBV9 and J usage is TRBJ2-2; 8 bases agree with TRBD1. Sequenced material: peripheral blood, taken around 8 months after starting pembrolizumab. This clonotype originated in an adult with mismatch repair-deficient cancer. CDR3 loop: CASSPPGGEFTGELFF. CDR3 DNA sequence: TGTGCCAGCAGCCCTCCAGGGGGCGAGTTCACCGGGGAGCTGTTTTTT.